This entry lists 3 T cell receptor beta chains sequenced from one sample in a study of PD-1 blockade in classical Hodgkin lymphoma. Every patient had relapsed following autologous stem cell transplantation, and cohorts differed in brentuximab vedotin exposure. The assay was immunoSEQ multiplex PCR, and TCRdb's table has in-frame clones only and misses some. The repertoire consists of 12,000 or so clones, with around 84% occurring once and the leading ten covering more than 25%. The sequences come from peripheral blood mononuclear cells (PBMCs), collected at baseline. The receptors here all came from a human donor with classical Hodgkin lymphoma.

V usage is TRBV5-5 and J usage is TRBJ1-2, with 7 nucleotides matching TRBD1. The germline V gene encodes CDR1 SGHKS and CDR2 YYEKEE (reference sequence). With 4 bases clipped from V and 4 bases from J, the junction kept 7 bases outside the gene matches. CDR3 size: 14 residues. The CDR3 reads CASSPWTGSYGYTF. The CDR3 DNA follows: TGTGCCAGCAGCCCATGGACAGGTAGCTATGGCTACACCTTC.

Only a few counts were recorded for this clone. V and J are TRBV27 and TRBJ1-2; unclear D gene. Germline V lookup: CDR1 MNHEY, CDR2 SMNVEV (reference sequence). The CDR3 consists of 12 residues. V was trimmed by 10 bases and J by 4 bases, leaving 13 bases between them. CDR3 region: CAKIGMGYGYTF. The CDR3 DNA reads as TGTGCCAAGATTGGAATGGGCTATGGCTACACCTTC.

The chain carries TRBV4-2 and TRBJ1-2, with a weak D call TRBD1 (6 bases). Per the germline V gene, CDR1 is LGHNA and CDR2 is YNFKEQ. Trimming pared 0 bases from V and 8 bases from J, leaving 13 bases between. The CDR3 consists of 14 residues. CDR3 sequence: CASSQDNNGGGYTF. For the CDR3, the DNA is TGTGCCAGCAGCCAAGACAACAACGGGGGCGGCTACACCTTC.